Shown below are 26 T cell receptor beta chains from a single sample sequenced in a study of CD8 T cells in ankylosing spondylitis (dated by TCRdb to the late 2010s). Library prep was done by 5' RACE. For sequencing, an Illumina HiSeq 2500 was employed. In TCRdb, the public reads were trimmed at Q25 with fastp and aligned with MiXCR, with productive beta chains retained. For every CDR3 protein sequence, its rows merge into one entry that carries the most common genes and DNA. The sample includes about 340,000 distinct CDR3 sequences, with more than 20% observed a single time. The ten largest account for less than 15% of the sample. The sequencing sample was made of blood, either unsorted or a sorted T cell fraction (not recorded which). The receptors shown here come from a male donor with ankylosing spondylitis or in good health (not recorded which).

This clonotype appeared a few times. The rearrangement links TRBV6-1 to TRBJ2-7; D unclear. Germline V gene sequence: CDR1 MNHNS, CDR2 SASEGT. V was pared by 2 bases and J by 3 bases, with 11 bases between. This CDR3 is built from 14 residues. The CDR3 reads CASSEIRNNYEQYF. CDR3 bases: TGTGCCAGCAGTGAAATTAGGAATAACTACGAGCAGTACTTC.

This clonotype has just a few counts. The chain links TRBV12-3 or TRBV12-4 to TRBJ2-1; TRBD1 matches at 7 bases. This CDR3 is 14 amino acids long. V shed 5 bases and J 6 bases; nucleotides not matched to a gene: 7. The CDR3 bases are TGTGCCAGCAGTCATGGGGACAGCCCCAATGAGCAGTTCTTC. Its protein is CASSHGDSPNEQFF.

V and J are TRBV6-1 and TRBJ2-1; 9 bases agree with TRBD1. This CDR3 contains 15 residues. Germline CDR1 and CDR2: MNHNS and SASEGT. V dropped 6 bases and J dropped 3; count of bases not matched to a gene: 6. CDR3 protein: CASRIQGASYNEQFF. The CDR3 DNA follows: TGTGCCAGCAGGATACAGGGGGCGAGCTACAATGAGCAGTTCTTC.

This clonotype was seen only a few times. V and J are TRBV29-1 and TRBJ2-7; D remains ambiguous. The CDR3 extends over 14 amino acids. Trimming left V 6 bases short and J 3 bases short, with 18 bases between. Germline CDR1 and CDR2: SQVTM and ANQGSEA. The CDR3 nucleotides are TGCAGCGTGGTAGACTCTCAGAACCACTACGAGCAGTACTTC. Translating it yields CSVVDSQNHYEQYF.

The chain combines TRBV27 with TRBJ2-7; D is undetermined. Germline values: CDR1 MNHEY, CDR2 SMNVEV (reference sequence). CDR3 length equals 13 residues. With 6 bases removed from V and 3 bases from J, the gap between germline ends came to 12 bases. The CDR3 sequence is CASRAGRYYEQYF. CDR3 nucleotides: TGTGCCAGCAGGGCTGGACGGTACTACGAGCAGTACTTC.

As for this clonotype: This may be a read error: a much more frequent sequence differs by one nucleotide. CDR3 nucleotides: TGTGCCATCGGTGAGATTGGGACAGACCCCGAGCAGTACTTC. Translating it yields CAIGEIGTDPEQYF. The chain joins TRBV10-3 to TRBJ2-7, with 7 bases matching TRBD1. The CDR3 is 14 amino acids. Germline CDR1 is ENHRY and CDR2 is SYGVKD.

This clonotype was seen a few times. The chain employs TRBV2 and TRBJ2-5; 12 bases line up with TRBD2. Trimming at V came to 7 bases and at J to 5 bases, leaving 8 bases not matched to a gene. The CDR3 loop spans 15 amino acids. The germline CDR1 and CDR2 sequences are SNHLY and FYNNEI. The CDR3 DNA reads TGTGCCAGCATTAAGACTAGCGGGGGTTTGGAGACCCAGTACTTC. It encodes CASIKTSGGLETQYF.

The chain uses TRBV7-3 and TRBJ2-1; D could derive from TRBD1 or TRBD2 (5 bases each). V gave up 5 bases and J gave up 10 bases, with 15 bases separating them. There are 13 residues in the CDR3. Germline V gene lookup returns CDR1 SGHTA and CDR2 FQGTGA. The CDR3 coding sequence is TGTGCCAGCAGCCCTACCGTCGGGACGGAGCAGTTCTTC. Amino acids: CASSPTVGTEQFF.

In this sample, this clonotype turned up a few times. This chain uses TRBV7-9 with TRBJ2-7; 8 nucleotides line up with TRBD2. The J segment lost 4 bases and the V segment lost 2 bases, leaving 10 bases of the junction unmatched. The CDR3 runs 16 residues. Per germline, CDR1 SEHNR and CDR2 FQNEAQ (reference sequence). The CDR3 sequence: CASSLSLAERGYEQYF. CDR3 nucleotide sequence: TGTGCCAGCAGCTTAAGCCTCGCTGAGCGGGGGTACGAGCAGTACTTC. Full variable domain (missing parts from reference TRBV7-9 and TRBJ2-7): DTGVSQNPRHKITKRGQNVTFRCDPISEHNRLYWYRQTLGQGPEFLTYFQNEAQLEKSRLLSDRFSAERPKGSFSTLEIQRTEQGDSAMYLCASSLSLAERGYEQYFGPGTRLTVT.

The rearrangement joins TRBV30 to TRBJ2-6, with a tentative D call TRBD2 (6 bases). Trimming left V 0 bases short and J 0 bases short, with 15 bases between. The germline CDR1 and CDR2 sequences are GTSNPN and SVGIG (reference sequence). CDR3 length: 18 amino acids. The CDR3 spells CAWSVPRGRPSGANVLTF. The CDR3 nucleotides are TGTGCCTGGAGTGTACCGCGGGGCCGCCCCTCTGGGGCCAACGTCCTGACTTTC.

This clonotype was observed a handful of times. CDR3: CASGTSRQETQYF. In DNA form, the CDR3 reads TGTGCCAGCGGGACTAGCAGACAAGAGACCCAGTACTTC. This rearrangement joins TRBV5-5 to TRBJ2-5, with 9 bases identical to TRBD2. Losses at the gene ends were 7 bases for V and 2 bases for J; bases not matched to a gene: 3. This CDR3 has 13 amino acids. Per germline, CDR1 SGHKS and CDR2 YYEKEE (reference sequence). Full variable domain (missing parts from reference TRBV5-5 and TRBJ2-5): DAGVTQSPTHLIKTRGQQVTLRCSPISGHKSVSWYQQVLGQGPQFIFQYYEKEERGRGNFPDRFSARQFPNYSSELNVNALLLGDSALYLCASGTSRQETQYFGPGTRLLVL.

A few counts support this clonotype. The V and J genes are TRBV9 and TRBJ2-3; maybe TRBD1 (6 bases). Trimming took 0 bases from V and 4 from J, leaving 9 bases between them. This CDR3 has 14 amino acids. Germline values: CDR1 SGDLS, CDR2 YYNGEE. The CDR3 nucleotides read TGTGCCAGCAGCGTAGACAGGGCCGCAGATACGCAGTATTTT. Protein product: CASSVDRAADTQYF.

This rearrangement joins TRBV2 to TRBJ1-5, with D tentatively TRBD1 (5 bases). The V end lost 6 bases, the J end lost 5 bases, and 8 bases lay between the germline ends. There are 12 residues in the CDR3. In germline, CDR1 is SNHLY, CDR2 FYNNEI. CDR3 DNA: TGTGCCAGCAGGGACACGGATCAGCCCCAGCATTTT. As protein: CASRDTDQPQHF. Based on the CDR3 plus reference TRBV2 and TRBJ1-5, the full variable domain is EPEVTQTPSHQVTQMGQEVILRCVPISNHLYFYWYRQILGQKVEFLVSFYNNEISEKSEIFDDQFSVERPDGSNFTLKIRSTKLEDSAMYFCASRDTDQPQHFGDGTRLSIL.

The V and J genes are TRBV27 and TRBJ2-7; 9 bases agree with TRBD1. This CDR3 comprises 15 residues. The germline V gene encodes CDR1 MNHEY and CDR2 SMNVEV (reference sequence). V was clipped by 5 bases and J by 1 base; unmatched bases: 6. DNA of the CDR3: TGTGCCAGCAGTCCCCTAGACAGGGGGTCCTACGAGCAGTACTTC. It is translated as CASSPLDRGSYEQYF.

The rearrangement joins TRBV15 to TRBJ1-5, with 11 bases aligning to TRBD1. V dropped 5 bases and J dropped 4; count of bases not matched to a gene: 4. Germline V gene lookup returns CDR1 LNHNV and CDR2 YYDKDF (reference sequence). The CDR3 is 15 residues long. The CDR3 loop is CATSSGTGGNQPQHF. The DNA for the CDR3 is TGTGCCACCAGCTCCGGGACAGGGGGAAATCAGCCCCAGCATTTT. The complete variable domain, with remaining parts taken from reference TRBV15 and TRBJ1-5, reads DAMVIQNPRYQVTQFGKPVTLSCSQTLNHNVMYWYQQKSSQAPKLLFHYYDKDFNNEADTPDNFQSRRPNTSFCFLDIRSPGLGDTAMYLCATSSGTGGNQPQHFGDGTRLSIL.

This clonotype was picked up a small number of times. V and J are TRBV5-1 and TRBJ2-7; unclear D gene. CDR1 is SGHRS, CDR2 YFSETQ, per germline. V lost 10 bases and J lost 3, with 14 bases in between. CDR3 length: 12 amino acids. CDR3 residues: CAPRGDGYEQYF. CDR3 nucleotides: TGCGCCCCCCGAGGAGACGGCTACGAGCAGTACTTC. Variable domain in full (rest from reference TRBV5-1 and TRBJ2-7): KAGVTQTPRYLIKTRGQQVTLSCSPISGHRSVSWYQQTPGQGLQFLFEYFSETQRNKGNFPGRFSGRQFSNSRSEMNVSTLELGDSALYLCAPRGDGYEQYFGPGTRLTVT.

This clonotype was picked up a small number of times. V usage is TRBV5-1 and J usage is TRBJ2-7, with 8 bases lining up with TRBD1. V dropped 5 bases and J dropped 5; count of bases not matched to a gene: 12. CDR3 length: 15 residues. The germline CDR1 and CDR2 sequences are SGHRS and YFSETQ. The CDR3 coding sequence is TGCGCCAGCAGGGACAGGGACTCCGTGGGCCACGAGCAGTACTTC. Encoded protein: CASRDRDSVGHEQYF.

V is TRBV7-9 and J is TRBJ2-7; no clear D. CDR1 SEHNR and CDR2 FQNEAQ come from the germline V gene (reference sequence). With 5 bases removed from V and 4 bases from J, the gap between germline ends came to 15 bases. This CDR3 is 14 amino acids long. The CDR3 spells CASSRASYDYEQYF. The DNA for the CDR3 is TGTGCCAGCAGCCGGGCCAGTTACGATTACGAGCAGTACTTC.

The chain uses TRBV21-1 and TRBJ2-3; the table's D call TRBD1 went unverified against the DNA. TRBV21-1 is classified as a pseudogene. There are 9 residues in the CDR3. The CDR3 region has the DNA TGTGCCAGCAGGGGACTGGGGGATTTT. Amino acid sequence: CASRGLGDF.

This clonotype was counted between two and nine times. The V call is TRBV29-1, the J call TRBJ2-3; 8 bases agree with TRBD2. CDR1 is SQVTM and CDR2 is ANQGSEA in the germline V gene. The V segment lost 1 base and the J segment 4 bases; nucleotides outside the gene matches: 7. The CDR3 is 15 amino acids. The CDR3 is CSVEGLAGSPDTQYF. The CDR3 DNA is TGCAGCGTTGAAGGGTTAGCGGGGTCCCCAGATACGCAGTATTTT.

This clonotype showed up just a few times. DNA for the CDR3: TGTGCCAGCAACCCGCTCACCGGGGAGCTGTTTTTT. Its protein product is CASNPLTGELFF. The chain uses TRBV6-2 or TRBV6-3 and TRBJ2-2; D is unclear. Germline CDR1 and CDR2: MNHEY and SVGEGT. V was cut by 7 bases and J by 4 bases, with 7 bases left in between. CDR3 length: 12 amino acids.

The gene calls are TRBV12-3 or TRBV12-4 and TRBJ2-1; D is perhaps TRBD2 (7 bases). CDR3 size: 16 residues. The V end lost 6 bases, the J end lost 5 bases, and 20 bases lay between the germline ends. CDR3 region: CASSRPGASGDNEQFF. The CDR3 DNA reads TGTGCCAGCAGCCGACCGGGGGCTAGCGGTGACAATGAGCAGTTCTTC.

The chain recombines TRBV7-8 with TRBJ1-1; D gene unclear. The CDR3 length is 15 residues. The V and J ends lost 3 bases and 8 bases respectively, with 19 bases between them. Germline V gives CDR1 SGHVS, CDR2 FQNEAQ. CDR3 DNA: TGTGCCAGCAGCTTCGGTAGGGAGGCCGCCTGGGAAGCTTTCTTT. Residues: CASSFGREAAWEAFF. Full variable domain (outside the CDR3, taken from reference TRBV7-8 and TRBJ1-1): GAGVSQSPRYKVAKRGQDVALRCDPISGHVSLFWYQQALGQGPEFLTYFQNEAQLDKSGLPSDRFFAERPEGSVSTLKIQRTQQEDSAVYLCASSFGREAAWEAFFGQGTRLTVV.

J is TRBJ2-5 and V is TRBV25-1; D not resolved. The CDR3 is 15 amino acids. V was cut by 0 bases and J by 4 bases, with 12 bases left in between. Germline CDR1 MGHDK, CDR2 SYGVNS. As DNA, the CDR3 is TGTGCCAGCAGTGAATATATTCAGGTTGGAGAGACCCAGTACTTC. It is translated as CASSEYIQVGETQYF.

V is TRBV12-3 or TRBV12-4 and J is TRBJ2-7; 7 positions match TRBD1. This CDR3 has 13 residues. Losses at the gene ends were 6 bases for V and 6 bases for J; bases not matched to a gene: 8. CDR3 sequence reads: CASSTDRVIEQYF. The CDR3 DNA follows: TGTGCCAGCAGCACCGACAGGGTTATCGAGCAGTACTTC.

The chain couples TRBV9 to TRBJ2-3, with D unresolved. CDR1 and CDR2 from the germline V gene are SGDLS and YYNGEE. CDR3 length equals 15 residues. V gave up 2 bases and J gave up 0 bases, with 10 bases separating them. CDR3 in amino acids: CASSVDRPSTDTQYF. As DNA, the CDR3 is TGTGCCAGCAGCGTTGATAGACCTAGCACAGATACGCAGTATTTT.